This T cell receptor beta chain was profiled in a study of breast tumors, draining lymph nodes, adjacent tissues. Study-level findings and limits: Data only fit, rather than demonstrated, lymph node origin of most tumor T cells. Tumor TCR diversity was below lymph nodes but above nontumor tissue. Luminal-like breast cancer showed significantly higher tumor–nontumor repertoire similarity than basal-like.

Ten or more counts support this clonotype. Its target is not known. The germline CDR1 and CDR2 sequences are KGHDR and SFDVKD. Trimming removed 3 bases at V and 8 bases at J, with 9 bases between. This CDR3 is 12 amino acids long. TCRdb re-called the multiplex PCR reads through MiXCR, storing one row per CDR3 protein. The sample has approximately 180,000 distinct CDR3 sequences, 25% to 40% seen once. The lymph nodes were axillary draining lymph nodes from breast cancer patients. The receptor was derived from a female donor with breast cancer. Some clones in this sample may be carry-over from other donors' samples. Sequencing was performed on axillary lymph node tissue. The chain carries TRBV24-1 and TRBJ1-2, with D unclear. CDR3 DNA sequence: TGTGCCACCAGTGATGGGTTAAGGGGCTACACCTTC. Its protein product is CATSDGLRGYTF.